The 7 T cell receptor beta chains listed next were all sequenced from one sample in a study of early T cells in non-severe SARS-CoV-2 infection. TCRdb reanalysed the 5' RACE reads using MiXCR and keeps one entry per CDR3 protein. The repertoire holds tens of thousands of distinct CDR3 sequences, with about 4% as singletons. The sequenced material came from whole blood. These receptors originate from an adult who was a healthcare worker with PCR-confirmed SARS-CoV-2 infection or an uninfected control (not recorded which).

This clonotype was observed many times. The CDR3 reads CSARDPRVGDSPLHF. For the CDR3, the DNA is TGCAGTGCTAGAGACCCCAGGGTGGGGGATTCACCCCTCCACTTT. The rearrangement links TRBV20-1 to TRBJ1-6; perhaps TRBD1 as D (5 bases). CDR3 size: 15 residues. V shed 0 bases and J shed 8 bases, with 14 bases lying between them. Germline V gene data show CDR1 as DFQATT and CDR2 as SNEGSKA (reference sequence).

This clonotype was found many times. The gene calls are TRBV29-1 and TRBJ1-1, with no clear D. CDR1 is SQVTM and CDR2 is ANQGSEA in the germline V gene. The CDR3 is 13 amino acids. Trimming removed 8 bases from V and 3 bases from J, with 16 bases in between. CDR3 residues: CSIVYSGYTEAFF. The CDR3 DNA reads TGCAGCATTGTGTACAGTGGTTACACTGAAGCTTTCTTT. Drawing the rest from reference TRBV29-1 and TRBJ1-1, the complete variable domain is SAVISQKPSRDICQRGTSLTIQCQVDSQVTMMFWYRQQPGQSLTLIATANQGSEATYESGFVIDKFPISRPNLTFSTLTVSNMSPEDSSIYLCSIVYSGYTEAFFGQGTRLTVV.

Details on this clonotype: This sequence may be a read error, since a much larger clone differs from it by one base. The chain couples TRBV5-4 to TRBJ2-7; 12 bases agree with TRBD2. The germline V gene has CDR1 SGHNT and CDR2 YYREEE (reference sequence). This CDR3 comprises 15 residues. This chain's CDR3 is CVSSPTSGSTYEQYF. The CDR3, as DNA: TGTGTCAGCAGCCCGACTAGCGGGAGCACCTACGAGCAGTACTTC. The full variable domain, in which reference TRBV5-4 and TRBJ2-7 provide the parts outside the CDR3, is ETGVTQSPTHLIKTRGQQVTLRCSSQSGHNTVSWYQQALGQGPQFIFQYYREEENGRGNFPPRFSGLQFPNYSSELNVNALELDDSALYLCVSSPTSGSTYEQYFGPGTRLTVT.

V usage is TRBV20-1 and J usage is TRBJ2-5, with 10 nucleotides matching TRBD2. J was trimmed by 1 base and V by 6 bases; bases with no gene match: 2. This CDR3 spans 13 amino acids. CDR1 and CDR2 (germline): DFQATT, SNEGSKA (reference sequence). The CDR3 region has the DNA TGCAGTGCCCCTAGCGGGAGCCAAGAGACCCAGTACTTC. Translation gives CSAPSGSQETQYF.

This clonotype occurred many times. The chain recombines TRBV12-3 or TRBV12-4 with TRBJ2-7; TRBD1 might be the D (5 bases). CDR3 length: 14 residues. Trimming took off 3 bases at V and 6 bases at J, with 15 bases between the two ends. Written as DNA, the CDR3 is TGTGCCAGCAGTTTCATAGGCAGGGAAGGCGAGCAGTACTTC. Translation: CASSFIGREGEQYF.

This clonotype has at least ten counts. The chain joins TRBV20-1 to TRBJ2-3; D gene ambiguous. The CDR3 totals 14 residues. The germline V and J ends were trimmed by 6 bases and 0 bases, with 13 bases remaining between them. Germline V CDR1 and CDR2: DFQATT, SNEGSKA (reference sequence). The CDR3 protein is CSASTRRSTDTQYF. DNA for the CDR3: TGCAGTGCCTCTACAAGAAGGAGCACAGATACGCAGTATTTT.

This clonotype was detected many times. The gene calls are TRBV7-2 and TRBJ2-3; 9 bases are shared with TRBD2. V gave up 5 bases and J gave up 3 bases; unmatched junction bases: 6. CDR1 is SGHTA and CDR2 is FQGNSA in the germline V gene. The CDR3 covers 15 residues. Written as DNA, the CDR3 is TGTGCCAGCAGCCCTGCGGGAGGGCCTACAGATACGCAGTATTTT. Encoded protein: CASSPAGGPTDTQYF. Together with reference TRBV7-2 and TRBJ2-3, the CDR3 gives the full variable domain: GAGVSQSPSNKVTEKGKDVELRCDPISGHTALYWYRQSLGQGLEFLIYFQGNSAPDKSGLPSDRFSAERTGGSVSTLTIQRTQQEDSAVYLCASSPAGGPTDTQYFGPGTRLTVL.